Listed below are T cell receptor beta chains from one sample, sequenced in a study of blood T cells in healthy people across ages. TCRdb itself ran the 5' RACE reads through MiXCR, one entry per CDR3 protein. In the table there are around 780,000 distinct CDR3 sequences, roughly three fifths of which are singletons. The material sequenced was blood. The receptors here all came from a man in his forties in good health. CDR3s include the opening cysteine and the closing phenylalanine or tryptophan.

V gene	J gene	CDR3 protein
TRBV4-1	TRBJ2-3	CASSPPDWWTDTQYF
TRBV5-6	TRBJ2-1	CASSYGLADNEQFF
TRBV3-1	TRBJ2-7	CASSHIGQYEQYF
TRBV7-9	TRBJ2-3	CASSSRVGRRVDTDTQYF
TRBV3-1	TRBJ1-2	CASQGLGYGYTF
TRBV5-1	TRBJ2-7	CASSLDPTSGGDFDEQYF
TRBV7-2	.	CASSRDRGILGEQYF
TRBV6-5	TRBJ2-5	CASSYQGTQYF
TRBV12-3/TRBV12-4	TRBJ2-3	CASSFETGGTDTQYF
TRBV29-1	TRBJ2-1	CRGQGLYLEQFF
TRBV7-9	TRBJ1-1	CASSSIDWDTEAFF
TRBV28	TRBJ2-7	CASTRDGSYNEQYF
TRBV11-2	TRBJ1-4	CASSNRDRGWDEKLFF
TRBV5-1	TRBJ2-2	CASSWDRGSTGELFF
TRBV29-1	TRBJ1-2	CSAEGRSYGYTF
TRBV5-1	TRBJ1-1	CASSLVPLDRANTEAFF
TRBV2	TRBJ2-3	CASSRDSRSTDTQYF
TRBV29-1	TRBJ2-3	CSNREGDTQYF
TRBV28	.	CASSYGDRDNEQYF
TRBV20-1	TRBJ1-5	CSASEGTGVNQPQHF
TRBV27	TRBJ1-1	CASSLFGGRVTEAFF
TRBV3-1	TRBJ2-7	CASRQSGRAQEQYF
TRBV12-3/TRBV12-4	TRBJ2-1	CASSFQFVSNEQFF
TRBV28	TRBJ2-1	CASSQGDSTTYNEQFF
TRBV28	TRBJ2-6	CASSRNRAGANVLTF
TRBV3-1	TRBJ2-4	CASSSSGGADIQYF
TRBV20-1	TRBJ2-3	CSAISLGLGADTQYF
TRBV19	TRBJ2-7	CASSTERQGGDEQYF
TRBV20-1	TRBJ2-2	CSARFGARGELFF
TRBV3-1	TRBJ2-3	CASSYDSSGDYTDTQYF
TRBV6-4	TRBJ2-7	CASSDSGLADEQYF
TRBV10-3	TRBJ1-1	CAISPVGNTEAFF
TRBV3-1	TRBJ1-5	CASSQDLTGNQPQHF
TRBV12-3/TRBV12-4	TRBJ2-7	CASSVDALYEQYF
TRBV19	TRBJ2-7	CASSARSAGSYEQYF